This note documents a single TCR beta chain sequence. Its antigen remains unknown. Germline is not matched at one junction end, which may reflect a read error. The sample belongs to a study of response to subunit inactivated influenza vaccine. Study-wide findings and caveats: New T cells are recruited in small numbers by each seasonal influenza vaccination, according to the authors' suggestion.

MiXCR, run by TCRdb on the RT-PCR reads, gives a single entry per CDR3 protein. In the table there are roughly 710,000 distinct CDR3 sequences, 12% to 15% of which are singletons. The germline gives CDR1 MGHRA, CDR2 YSYEKL. This CDR3 region has 15 residues. The input for sequencing was PBMCs from blood, taken 14 days before vaccination. The chain uses TRBV4-1 and TRBJ1-5; D gene uncertain. This sequence originates from a man between 50 and 59 years old who received an inactivated influenza vaccine. For the CDR3, the DNA is TGCGCCAGCAGCCAGACGGACGTTAGCAATCAGCCCCAGCCTTTT. Translated: CASSQTDVSNQPQPF.